The 26 T cell receptor beta chains below were found in one sample sequenced in a study of OX40 agonist ivuxolimab in advanced cancers. Library preparation was by the immunoSEQ multiplex PCR assay. TCRdb took this table from immuneACCESS and kept in-frame rearrangements with V and J called. Such tables lack part of the clones; where checked against another copy, unresolved V genes explain under half of the gap, and the rest is unexplained. The sample table holds around 100,000 clones, of which 75% to 95% were seen once. The top ten clonotypes cover approximately 0.32% of the sample. Sequenced here: CD4+ or CD8+ T cells sorted from blood, sampled in a trial of the OX40 agonist ivuxolimab. These receptors were obtained from an adult with an advanced solid tumor such as melanoma, head and neck, liver or kidney cancer.

The genes are TRBV28 and TRBJ2-7; 10 bases are a match to TRBD1. Germline CDR1 is MDHEN and CDR2 is SYDVKM. The CDR3 sequence is 14 residues long. J was trimmed by 6 bases and V by 6 bases; bases with no gene match: 8. The CDR3 nucleotides read TGTGCCAGCAGAACCCCGGGACAGGGGAGCGAGCAGTACTTC. It codes for CASRTPGQGSEQYF.

The chain couples TRBV7-9 to TRBJ1-2, with 8 positions matching TRBD1. Looked up from germline, CDR1 is SEHNR and CDR2 is FQNEAQ (reference sequence). With V trimmed by 6 bases and J by 8 bases, 17 bases remained unmatched. The CDR3 runs to 16 residues. The CDR3 coding sequence is TGTGCCAGCAGATCGGGGAGGGGCAGGGGGCGTGGAGGCTACACCTTC. Protein product: CASRSGRGRGRGGYTF. Filled out from reference TRBV7-9 and TRBJ1-2, the complete variable domain reads DTGVSQNPRHKITKRGQNVTFRCDPISEHNRLYWYRQTLGQGPEFLTYFQNEAQLEKSRLLSDRFSAERPKGSFSTLEIQRTEQGDSAMYLCASRSGRGRGRGGYTFGSGTRLTVV.

V is TRBV5-4 and J is TRBJ2-3; D gene unclear. V dropped 3 bases and J dropped 0 bases, with 11 bases sitting between them. This CDR3 is built from 15 residues. The germline V gene encodes CDR1 SGHNT and CDR2 YYREEE (reference sequence). In nucleotides, the CDR3 is TGTGCCAGCAGCTCGCTCTCCGGGAGCACAGATACGCAGTATTTT. Its translation: CASSSLSGSTDTQYF.

The chain employs TRBV7-3 and TRBJ2-3; perhaps TRBD2 as D (6 bases). The germline V gene encodes CDR1 SGHTA and CDR2 FQGTGA. Trimming stripped 8 bases from V and 1 base from J, with 16 bases between. This CDR3 region has 15 residues. In DNA, the CDR3 is TGTGCCAGCTCGACTAGGCCCGCGGGCACAGATACGCAGTATTTT. Encoded protein: CASSTRPAGTDTQYF.

The rearrangement links TRBV5-1 to TRBJ2-3; 7 bases fit TRBD2. Per the germline V gene, CDR1 is SGHRS and CDR2 is YFSETQ. Trimming removed 4 bases from V and 4 bases from J; junction bases left unmatched: 6. The CDR3 covers 14 residues. CDR3 sequence: CASSQATSSDTQYF. The CDR3 coding sequence is TGCGCCAGCAGCCAGGCGACTAGCTCAGATACGCAGTATTTT.

V usage is TRBV10-3 and J usage is TRBJ2-1, with TRBD2 matching over 11 bases. Trimming cost V 7 bases and J 7 bases; bases outside gene matches: 3. The CDR3 consists of 13 residues. Per germline, CDR1 ENHRY and CDR2 SYGVKD. The DNA of the CDR3 is TGTGCCATCAAGGGACTAGCGGCGAATGAGCAGTTCTTC. Translating it yields CAIKGLAANEQFF.

The chain is built from TRBV5-5 and TRBJ2-3; either TRBD1 or TRBD2 may supply D (5 bases each). Per the germline V gene, CDR1 is SGHKS and CDR2 is YYEKEE (reference sequence). V gave up 2 bases and J gave up 0 bases, with 22 bases separating them. The CDR3 length is 19 residues. In DNA form, the CDR3 reads TGTGCCAGCAGCTTAAAGGGGTCGGGACCAACATTTAGCACAGATACGCAGTATTTT. This encodes CASSLKGSGPTFSTDTQYF. The variable domain in full, completed from reference TRBV5-5 and TRBJ2-3, reads DAGVTQSPTHLIKTRGQQVTLRCSPISGHKSVSWYQQVLGQGPQFIFQYYEKEERGRGNFPDRFSARQFPNYSSELNVNALLLGDSALYLCASSLKGSGPTFSTDTQYFGPGTRLTVL.

This chain links TRBV28 with TRBJ2-5; D perhaps matches TRBD2 (5 bases). Germline-derived CDR1 and CDR2 are MDHEN and SYDVKM. This CDR3 contains 16 residues. Trimming removed 2 bases from V and 2 bases from J, with 15 bases in between. CDR3 sequence reads: CASSLPSNPPQETQYF. CDR3 DNA sequence: TGTGCCAGCAGTTTACCTAGCAACCCTCCACAAGAGACCCAGTACTTC.

The rearrangement joins TRBV12-5 to TRBJ2-1, with TRBD1 matching over 11 bases. Germline assignment: CDR1 LGHNT and CDR2 FRNRAP. Unmatched junction bases numbered 6, after V lost 7 bases and J lost 7 bases. The CDR3 loop spans 14 amino acids. The chain's CDR3 is CASATGQGVNEQFF. DNA of the CDR3: TGTGCTAGTGCCACGGGACAGGGGGTAAATGAGCAGTTCTTC.

For the CDR3, the DNA is TGCGCCAGCAGCTTTAGCGGGAGTGCCCCCCAAGAGACCCAGTACTTC. Amino acid sequence: CASSFSGSAPQETQYF. The chain combines TRBV5-1 with TRBJ2-5; 9 bases are a match to TRBD2. Germline V CDR1 and CDR2: SGHRS, YFSETQ. After removal of 2 bases from V and 1 base from J, the junction contained 6 bases not matched to a gene. The CDR3 has 16 residues.

V is TRBV6-6 and J is TRBJ1-3, with D unresolved. V was clipped by 0 bases and J by 0 bases, with 9 bases between them. The CDR3 is 16 amino acids. From germline, CDR1 is MNHNY and CDR2 SVGAGI (reference sequence). CDR3 bases: TGTGCCAGCAGTTACTCCCCACAGAGCTCTGGAAACACCATATATTTT. Protein product: CASSYSPQSSGNTIYF.

This chain uses TRBV7-9 with TRBJ1-2, with D possibly TRBD1 on 5 matching bases. The CDR3 consists of 13 residues. Per germline, CDR1 SEHNR and CDR2 FQNEAQ (reference sequence). The V and J ends lost 2 bases and 4 bases respectively, with 8 bases between them. Written as DNA, the CDR3 is TGTGCCAGCAGCTTAACAGGCCGCTATGGCTACACCTTC. Residues: CASSLTGRYGYTF.

The J gene is TRBJ1-3, the V gene TRBV5-6; D perhaps matches TRBD1 (5 bases). CDR3 length equals 13 residues. Germline V gene sequence: CDR1 SGHDT, CDR2 YYEEEE. Trimming cost V 3 bases and J 3 bases, with 7 bases left between them. CDR3 sequence (DNA): TGTGCCAGCAGCTGGGGCAGTGGAAACACCATATATTTT. This translates into CASSWGSGNTIYF.

The chain joins TRBV19 to TRBJ1-5, with D perhaps TRBD1 (5 bases). V dropped 6 bases and J dropped 1 base, with 13 bases sitting between them. The CDR3 is 15 residues long. CDR1 is LNHDA and CDR2 is SQIVND in the germline V gene (reference sequence). In nucleotides, the CDR3 is TGTGCCAGTAGACGGGGGTTTTCCAGCAATCAGCCCCAGCATTTT. Translation: CASRRGFSSNQPQHF.

The genes are TRBV30 and TRBJ2-1, with D unresolved. Germline CDR1 GTSNPN, CDR2 SVGIG (reference sequence). V was cut by 0 bases and J by 9 bases, with 24 bases left in between. This CDR3 is 17 amino acids long. The CDR3 DNA sequence: TGTGCCTGGAGTGTACCCCCCCCTCCTCTTAATTGCCCTGAGCAGTTCTTC. It translates to CAWSVPPPPLNCPEQFF.

The chain employs TRBV7-9 and TRBJ2-2; D ambiguous. This CDR3 comprises 15 residues. Germline V gene lookup returns CDR1 SEHNR and CDR2 FQNEAQ (reference sequence). V lost 3 bases and J lost 0, with 8 bases in between. The CDR3 protein is CASSFSRANTGELFF. CDR3 DNA sequence: TGTGCCAGCAGCTTTAGTAGGGCGAACACCGGGGAGCTGTTTTTT.

This chain joins TRBV6-5 and TRBJ1-2; D may be TRBD1 (6 bases). CDR1 and CDR2 from the germline V gene are MNHEY and SVGAGI. Trimming cost V 6 bases and J 8 bases, with 16 bases left between them. The CDR3 consists of 13 residues. The CDR3 DNA follows: TGTGCCAGCAGGCCACAGGGCGGCCAAGGCTACACCTTC. Translated, it gives CASRPQGGQGYTF.

V is TRBV18 and J is TRBJ1-6; D perhaps matches TRBD1 (5 bases). V was pared by 2 bases and J by 7 bases, with 15 bases between. Per germline, CDR1 KGHSH and CDR2 LQKENI. The CDR3 totals 16 residues. The CDR3 DNA reads TGTGCCAGCTCACCAGACCCCGGGGCCAAGAATTCACCCCTCCACTTT. This encodes CASSPDPGAKNSPLHF.

V and J are TRBV4-2 and TRBJ2-5; the match to TRBD1 covers 8 bases. TRBJ2-7 matches the DNA end more closely, so the J call is doubtful. CDR3 size: 17 residues. Germline lookup yields CDR1 LGHNA and CDR2 YNFKEQ. This CDR3 reads CASSQDRSTGEAYEQYF. CDR3 DNA: TGTGCCAGCAGCCAAGATCGGTCGACAGGGGAGGCCTACGAGCAGTACTTC.

The chain links TRBV4-3 to TRBJ2-7; 9 bases align to TRBD1. Trimming removed 0 bases from V and 3 bases from J; junction bases left unmatched: 9. CDR1 LGHNA and CDR2 YSLEER come from the germline V gene. This CDR3 comprises 17 residues. CDR3 nucleotides: TGCGCCAGCAGCCAAGATCTGCTGGGACAGGGTTTCTACGAGCAGTACTTC. The encoded protein is CASSQDLLGQGFYEQYF.

The chain employs TRBV11-2 and TRBJ2-1; no definite D call. Trimming cost V 1 base and J 12 bases, with 13 bases left between them. This CDR3 region has 13 residues. CDR1 and CDR2 from the germline V gene are SGHAT and FQNNGV. The CDR3 spells CASSLVVLEGQFF. The CDR3 region has the DNA TGTGCCAGCAGCTTAGTTGTACTCGAAGGGCAGTTCTTC.

This clone was seen only a few times. The V and J genes are TRBV29-1 and TRBJ2-7; 7 bases match TRBD2. The V segment lost 4 bases and the J segment 5 bases; nucleotides outside the gene matches: 11. The CDR3 covers 14 residues. Germline CDR1 is SQVTM and CDR2 is ANQGSEA. CDR3 DNA: TGCAGCGTTGTCGACGGGAGGCCCGGAAACGAGCAGTACTTC. It specifies CSVVDGRPGNEQYF.

The chain has TRBV10-1 and TRBJ2-7; TRBD2 matches at 7 bases. Germline V gene lookup returns CDR1 WNHNN and CDR2 SYGVQD (reference sequence). The CDR3 covers 13 residues. V gave up 4 bases and J gave up 7 bases; unmatched junction bases: 7. CDR3 sequence (DNA): TGCGCCAGCAGTGGACTCACGGGGGGTGAGCAGTACTTC. Protein product: CASSGLTGGEQYF.

V is TRBV6-6 and J is TRBJ2-7; 12 bases are shared with TRBD1. This CDR3 has 14 amino acids. Germline lookup yields CDR1 MNHNY and CDR2 SVGAGI (reference sequence). The junction had 7 bases not matched to a gene; V was cut back by 7 bases and J by 6 bases. As DNA, the CDR3 is TGTGCCAGCATGAAGGGACAGGGGGCGGGCGAGCAGTACTTC. Protein product: CASMKGQGAGEQYF.

The DNA for the CDR3 is TGTGCCAGCTCACGGGGTAACAGGGGGAACCGCAATCAGCCCCAGCATTTT. Translating gives CASSRGNRGNRNQPQHF. This chain uses TRBV18 with TRBJ1-5; 8 bases are shared with TRBD1. In germline, CDR1 is KGHSH, CDR2 LQKENI. This CDR3 has 17 amino acids. V lost 4 bases, J lost 2 bases, and 10 bases stayed unmatched.

This rearrangement joins TRBV5-1 to TRBJ2-2, with 10 nucleotides matching TRBD2. V was clipped by 4 bases and J by 0 bases; unmatched bases: 3. The germline gives CDR1 SGHRS, CDR2 YFSETQ. This CDR3 region has 16 residues. The CDR3 region is CASSPLAGANTGELFF. In DNA form, the CDR3 reads TGCGCCAGCAGCCCTCTAGCGGGAGCGAACACCGGGGAGCTGTTTTTT. The whole variable domain, filled in from reference TRBV5-1 and TRBJ2-2, reads KAGVTQTPRYLIKTRGQQVTLSCSPISGHRSVSWYQQTPGQGLQFLFEYFSETQRNKGNFPGRFSGRQFSNSRSEMNVSTLELGDSALYLCASSPLAGANTGELFFGEGSRLTVL.